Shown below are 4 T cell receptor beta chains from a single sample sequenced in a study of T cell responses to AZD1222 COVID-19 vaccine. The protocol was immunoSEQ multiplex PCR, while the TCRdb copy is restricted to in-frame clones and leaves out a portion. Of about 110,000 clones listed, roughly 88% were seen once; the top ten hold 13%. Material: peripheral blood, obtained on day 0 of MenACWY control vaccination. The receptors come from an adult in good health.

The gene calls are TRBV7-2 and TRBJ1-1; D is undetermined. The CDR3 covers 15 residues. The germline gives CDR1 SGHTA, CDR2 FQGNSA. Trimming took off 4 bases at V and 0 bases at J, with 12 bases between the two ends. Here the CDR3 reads CASSSQTAMNTEAFF. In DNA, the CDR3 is TGTGCCAGCAGCTCACAGACGGCCATGAACACTGAAGCTTTCTTT.

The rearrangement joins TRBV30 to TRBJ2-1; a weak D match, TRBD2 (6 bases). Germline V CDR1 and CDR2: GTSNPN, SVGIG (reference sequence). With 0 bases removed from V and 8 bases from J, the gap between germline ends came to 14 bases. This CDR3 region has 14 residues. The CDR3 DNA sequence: TGTGCCTGGAGTGTGGGGACTTTTGGATATGAGCAGTTCTTC. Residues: CAWSVGTFGYEQFF.

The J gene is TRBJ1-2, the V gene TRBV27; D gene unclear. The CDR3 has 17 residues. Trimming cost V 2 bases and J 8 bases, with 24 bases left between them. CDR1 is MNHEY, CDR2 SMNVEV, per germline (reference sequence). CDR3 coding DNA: TGTGCCAGCAGTTTAATTACCAGCCGCCAGAGTCTTATGGGCTACACCTTC. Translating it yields CASSLITSRQSLMGYTF.

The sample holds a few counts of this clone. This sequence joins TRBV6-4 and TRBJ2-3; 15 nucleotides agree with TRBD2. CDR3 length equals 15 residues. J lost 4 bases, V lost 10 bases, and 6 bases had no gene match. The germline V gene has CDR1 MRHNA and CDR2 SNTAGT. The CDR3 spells CATQGLAGGADTQYF. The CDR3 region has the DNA TGTGCCACCCAAGGACTAGCGGGAGGGGCAGATACGCAGTATTTT.